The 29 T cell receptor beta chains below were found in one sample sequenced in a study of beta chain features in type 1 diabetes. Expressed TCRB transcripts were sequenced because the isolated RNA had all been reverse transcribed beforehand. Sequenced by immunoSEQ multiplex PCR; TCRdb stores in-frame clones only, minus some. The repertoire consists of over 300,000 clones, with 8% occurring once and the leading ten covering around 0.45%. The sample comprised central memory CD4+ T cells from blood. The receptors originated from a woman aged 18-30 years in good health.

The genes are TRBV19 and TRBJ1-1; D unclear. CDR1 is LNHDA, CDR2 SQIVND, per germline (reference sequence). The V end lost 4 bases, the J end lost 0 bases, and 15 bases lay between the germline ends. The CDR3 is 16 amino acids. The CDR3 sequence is CASSREENLMNTEAFF. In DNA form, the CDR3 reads TGTGCCAGTAGTAGGGAGGAAAACCTCATGAACACTGAAGCTTTCTTT.

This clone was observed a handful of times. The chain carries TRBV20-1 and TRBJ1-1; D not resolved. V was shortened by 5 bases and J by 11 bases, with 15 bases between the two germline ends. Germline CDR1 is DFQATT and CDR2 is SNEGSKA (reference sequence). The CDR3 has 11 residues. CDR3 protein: CSAYLSGPAFF. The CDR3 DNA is TGCAGTGCTTACCTCAGCGGCCCGGCTTTCTTT.

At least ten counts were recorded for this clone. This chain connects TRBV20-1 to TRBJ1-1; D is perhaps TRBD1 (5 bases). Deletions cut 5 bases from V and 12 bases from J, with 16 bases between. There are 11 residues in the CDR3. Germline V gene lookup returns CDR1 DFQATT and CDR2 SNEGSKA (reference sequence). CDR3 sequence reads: CSASRDYGTFF. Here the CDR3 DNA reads TGCAGTGCTTCCAGGGATTACGGAACTTTCTTT.

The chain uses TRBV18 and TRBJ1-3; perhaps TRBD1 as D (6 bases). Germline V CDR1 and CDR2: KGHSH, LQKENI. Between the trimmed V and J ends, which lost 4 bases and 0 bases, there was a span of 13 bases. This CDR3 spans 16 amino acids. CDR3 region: CASSLSSQGSGNTIYF. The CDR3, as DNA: TGTGCCAGCTCACTCTCGTCACAGGGCTCTGGAAACACCATATATTTT.

CDR3 sequence (DNA): TGTGCCACCAGCAGAGGAGGACTAGCGGGACACAATGAGCAGTTCTTC. Protein: CATSRGGLAGHNEQFF. The J gene is TRBJ2-1, the V gene TRBV15; 12 positions match TRBD2. From germline, CDR1 is LNHNV and CDR2 YYDKDF (reference sequence). The CDR3 length is 16 residues. Losses at the gene ends were 1 base for V and 5 bases for J; bases not matched to a gene: 3. Full variable domain (missing parts from reference TRBV15 and TRBJ2-1): DAMVIQNPRYQVTQFGKPVTLSCSQTLNHNVMYWYQQKSSQAPKLLFHYYDKDFNNEADTPDNFQSRRPNTSFCFLDIRSPGLGDTAMYLCATSRGGLAGHNEQFFGPGTRLTVL.

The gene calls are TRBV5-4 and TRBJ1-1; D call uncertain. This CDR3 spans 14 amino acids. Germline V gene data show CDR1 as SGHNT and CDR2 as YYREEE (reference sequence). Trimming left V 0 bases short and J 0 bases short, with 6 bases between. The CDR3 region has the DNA TGTGCCAGCAGCTTGGGCGGGATGAACACTGAAGCTTTCTTT. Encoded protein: CASSLGGMNTEAFF. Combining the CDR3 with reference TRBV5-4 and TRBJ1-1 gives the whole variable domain ETGVTQSPTHLIKTRGQQVTLRCSSQSGHNTVSWYQQALGQGPQFIFQYYREEENGRGNFPPRFSGLQFPNYSSELNVNALELDDSALYLCASSLGGMNTEAFFGQGTRLTVV.

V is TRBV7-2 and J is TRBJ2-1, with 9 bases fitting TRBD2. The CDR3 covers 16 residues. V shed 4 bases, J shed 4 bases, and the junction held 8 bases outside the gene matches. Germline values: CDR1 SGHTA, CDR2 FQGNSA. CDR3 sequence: CASSSFALAGYNEQFF. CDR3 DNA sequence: TGTGCCAGCAGCTCGTTTGCTCTAGCGGGATACAATGAGCAGTTCTTC.

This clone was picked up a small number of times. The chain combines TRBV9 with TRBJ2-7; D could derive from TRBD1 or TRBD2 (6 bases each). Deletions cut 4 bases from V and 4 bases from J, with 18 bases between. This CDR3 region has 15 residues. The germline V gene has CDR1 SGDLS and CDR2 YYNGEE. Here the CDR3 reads CASSRGYGGPYEQYF. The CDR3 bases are TGTGCCAGCAGCCGGGGGTACGGGGGCCCGTACGAGCAGTACTTC.

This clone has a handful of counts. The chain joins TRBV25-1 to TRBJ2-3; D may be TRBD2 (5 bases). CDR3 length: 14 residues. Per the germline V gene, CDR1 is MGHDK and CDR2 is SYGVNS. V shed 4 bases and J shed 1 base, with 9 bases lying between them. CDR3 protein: CASSAGKRTDTQYF. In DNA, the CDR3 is TGTGCCAGCAGTGCGGGGAAGCGCACAGATACGCAGTATTTT.

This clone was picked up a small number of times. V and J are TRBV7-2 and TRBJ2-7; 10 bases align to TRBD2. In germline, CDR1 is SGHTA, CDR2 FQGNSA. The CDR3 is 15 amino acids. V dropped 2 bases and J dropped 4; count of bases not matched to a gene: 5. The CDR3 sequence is CASSLLAGEGYEQYF. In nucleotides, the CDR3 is TGTGCCAGCAGCTTACTAGCGGGAGAGGGTTACGAGCAGTACTTC.

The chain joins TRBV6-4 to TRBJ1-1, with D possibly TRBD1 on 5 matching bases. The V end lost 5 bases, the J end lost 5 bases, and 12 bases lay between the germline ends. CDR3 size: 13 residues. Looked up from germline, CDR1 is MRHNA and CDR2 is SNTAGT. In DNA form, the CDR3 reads TGTGCCAGCAGTAATTCGGGGGAGACTGAAGCTTTCTTT. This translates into CASSNSGETEAFF.

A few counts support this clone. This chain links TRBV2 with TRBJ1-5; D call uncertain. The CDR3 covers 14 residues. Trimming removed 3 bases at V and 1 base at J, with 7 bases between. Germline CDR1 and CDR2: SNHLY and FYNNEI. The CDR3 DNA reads TGTGCCAGCAGTGAGTTACAAAGCAATCAGCCCCAGCATTTT. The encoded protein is CASSELQSNQPQHF.

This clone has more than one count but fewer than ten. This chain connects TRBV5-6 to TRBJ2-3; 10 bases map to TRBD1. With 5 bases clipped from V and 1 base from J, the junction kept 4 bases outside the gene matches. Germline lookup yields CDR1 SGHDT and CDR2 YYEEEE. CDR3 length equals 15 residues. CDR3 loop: CASSRQGARTDTQYF. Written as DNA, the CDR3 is TGTGCCAGCAGTCGACAGGGGGCCCGCACAGATACGCAGTATTTT.

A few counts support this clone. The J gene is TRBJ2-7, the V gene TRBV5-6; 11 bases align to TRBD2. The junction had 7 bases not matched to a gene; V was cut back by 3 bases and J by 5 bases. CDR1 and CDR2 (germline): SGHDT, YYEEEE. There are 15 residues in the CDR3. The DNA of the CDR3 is TGTGCCAGCAGCTCACCGGGACTAGCGGCCCACGAGCAGTACTTC. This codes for CASSSPGLAAHEQYF.

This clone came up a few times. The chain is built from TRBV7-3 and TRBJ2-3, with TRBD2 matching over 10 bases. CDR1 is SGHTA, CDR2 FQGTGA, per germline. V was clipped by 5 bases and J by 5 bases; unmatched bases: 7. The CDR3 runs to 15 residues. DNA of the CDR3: TGTGCCAGCAGCCAAATCGGACTAGCGGAAGATACGCAGTATTTT. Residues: CASSQIGLAEDTQYF.

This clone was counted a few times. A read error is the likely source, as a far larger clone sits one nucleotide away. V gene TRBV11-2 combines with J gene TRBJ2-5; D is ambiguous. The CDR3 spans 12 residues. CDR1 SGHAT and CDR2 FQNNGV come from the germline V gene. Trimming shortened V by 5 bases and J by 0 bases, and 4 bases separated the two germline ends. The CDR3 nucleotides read TGTGCCAGCAGCCCGTACCAAGAGACCCAGTACTTC. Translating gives CASSPYQETQYF.

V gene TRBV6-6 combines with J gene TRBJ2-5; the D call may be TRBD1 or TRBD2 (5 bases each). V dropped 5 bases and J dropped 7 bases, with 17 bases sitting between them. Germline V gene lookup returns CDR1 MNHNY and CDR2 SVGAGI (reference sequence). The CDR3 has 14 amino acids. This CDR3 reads CASSTLARVMTQYF. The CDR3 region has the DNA TGTGCCAGCAGTACCCTAGCCAGGGTAATGACCCAGTACTTC.

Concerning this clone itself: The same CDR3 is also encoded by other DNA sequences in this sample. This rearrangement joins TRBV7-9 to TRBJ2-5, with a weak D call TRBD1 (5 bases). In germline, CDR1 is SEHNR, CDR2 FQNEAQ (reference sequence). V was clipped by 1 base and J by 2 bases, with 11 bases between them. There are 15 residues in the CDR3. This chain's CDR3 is CASSLVPGQQETQYF. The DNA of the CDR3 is TGTGCCAGCAGCTTAGTGCCAGGGCAACAAGAGACCCAGTACTTC.

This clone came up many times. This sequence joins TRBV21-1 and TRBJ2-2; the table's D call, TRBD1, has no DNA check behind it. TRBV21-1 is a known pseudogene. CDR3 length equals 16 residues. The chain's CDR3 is CASSIFGGTNTGELFF. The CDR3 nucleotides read TGTGCCAGCAGCATTTTTGGGGGCACGAACACCGGGGAGCTGTTTTTT.

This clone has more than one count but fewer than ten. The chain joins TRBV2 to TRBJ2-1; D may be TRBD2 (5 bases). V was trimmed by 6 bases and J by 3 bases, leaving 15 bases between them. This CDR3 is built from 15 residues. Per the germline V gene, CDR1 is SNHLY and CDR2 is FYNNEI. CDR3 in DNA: TGTGCCAGCAGGCCCCGGGAAGTAGGCTACAATGAGCAGTTCTTC. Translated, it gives CASRPREVGYNEQFF.

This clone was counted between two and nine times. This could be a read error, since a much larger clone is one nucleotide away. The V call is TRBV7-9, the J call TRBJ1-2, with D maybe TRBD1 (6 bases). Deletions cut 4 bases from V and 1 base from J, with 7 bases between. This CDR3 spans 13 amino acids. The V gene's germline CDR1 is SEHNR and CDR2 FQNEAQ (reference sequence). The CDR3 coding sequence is TGTGCCAGCAGCTCGGACAGTAACTATGGCTACACCTTC. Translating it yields CASSSDSNYGYTF.

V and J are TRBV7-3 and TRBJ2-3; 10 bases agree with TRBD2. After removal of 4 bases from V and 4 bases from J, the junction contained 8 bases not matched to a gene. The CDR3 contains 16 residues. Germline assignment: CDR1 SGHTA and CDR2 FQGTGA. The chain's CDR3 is CASSSVAAGGPDTQYF. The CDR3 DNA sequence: TGTGCCAGCAGCTCGGTAGCAGCGGGAGGGCCAGATACGCAGTATTTT. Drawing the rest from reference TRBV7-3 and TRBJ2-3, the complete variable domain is GAGVSQTPSNKVTEKGKYVELRCDPISGHTALYWYRQSLGQGPEFLIYFQGTGAADDSGLPNDRFFAVRPEGSVSTLKIQRTERGDSAVYLCASSSVAAGGPDTQYFGPGTRLTVL.

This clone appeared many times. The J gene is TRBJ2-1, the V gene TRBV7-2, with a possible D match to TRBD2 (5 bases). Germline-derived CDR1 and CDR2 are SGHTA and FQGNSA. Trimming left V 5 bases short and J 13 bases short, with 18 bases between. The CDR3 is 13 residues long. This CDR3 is CASSPRPADEQFF. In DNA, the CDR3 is TGTGCCAGCAGCCCCCGGCCAGCGGACGAACAGTTCTTC. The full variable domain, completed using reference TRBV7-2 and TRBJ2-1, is GAGVSQSPSNKVTEKGKDVELRCDPISGHTALYWYRQSLGQGLEFLIYFQGNSAPDKSGLPSDRFSAERTGGSVSTLTIQRTQQEDSAVYLCASSPRPADEQFFGPGTRLTVL.

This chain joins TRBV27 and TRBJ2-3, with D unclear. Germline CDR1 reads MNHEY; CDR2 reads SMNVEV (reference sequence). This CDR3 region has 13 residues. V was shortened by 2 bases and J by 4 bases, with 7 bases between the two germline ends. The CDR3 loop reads CASSLRVADTQYF. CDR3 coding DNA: TGTGCCAGCAGTTTAAGGGTCGCAGATACGCAGTATTTT.

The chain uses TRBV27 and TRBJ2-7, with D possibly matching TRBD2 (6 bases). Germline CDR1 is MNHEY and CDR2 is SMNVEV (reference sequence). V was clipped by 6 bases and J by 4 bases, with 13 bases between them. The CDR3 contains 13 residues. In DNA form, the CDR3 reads TGTGCCAGCAGGGGACTGGGAAGGTACGAGCAGTACTTC. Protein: CASRGLGRYEQYF.

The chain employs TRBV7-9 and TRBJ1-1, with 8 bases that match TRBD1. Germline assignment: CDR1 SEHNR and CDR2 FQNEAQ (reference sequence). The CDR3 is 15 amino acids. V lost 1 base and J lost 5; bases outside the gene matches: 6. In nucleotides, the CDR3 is TGTGCCAGCAGCTTAGGAAACAGGGGGAGAACTGAAGCTTTCTTT. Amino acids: CASSLGNRGRTEAFF.

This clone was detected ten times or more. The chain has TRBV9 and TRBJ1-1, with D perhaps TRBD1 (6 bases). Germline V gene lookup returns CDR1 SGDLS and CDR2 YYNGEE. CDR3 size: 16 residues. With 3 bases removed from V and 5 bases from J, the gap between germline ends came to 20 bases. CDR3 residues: CASSGGGRGGITEAFF. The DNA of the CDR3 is TGTGCCAGCAGCGGCGGGGGGCGCGGGGGAATTACTGAAGCTTTCTTT. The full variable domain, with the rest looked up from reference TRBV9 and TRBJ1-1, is DSGVTQTPKHLITATGQRVTLRCSPRSGDLSVYWYQQSLDQGLQFLIQYYNGEERAKGNILERFSAQQFPDLHSELNLSSLELGDSALYFCASSGGGRGGITEAFFGQGTRLTVV.

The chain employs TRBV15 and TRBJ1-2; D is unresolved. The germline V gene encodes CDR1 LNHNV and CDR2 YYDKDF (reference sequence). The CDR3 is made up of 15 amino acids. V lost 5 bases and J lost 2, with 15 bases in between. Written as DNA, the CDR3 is TGTGCCACCAGCTCCTTGGGAGCGTCGAACTATGGCTACACCTTC. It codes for CATSSLGASNYGYTF.

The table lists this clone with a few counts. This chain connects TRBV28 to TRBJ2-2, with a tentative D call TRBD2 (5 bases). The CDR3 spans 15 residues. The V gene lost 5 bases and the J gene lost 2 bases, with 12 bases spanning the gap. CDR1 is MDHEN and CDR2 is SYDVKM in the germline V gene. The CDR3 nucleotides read TGTGCCAGCAGTAGCGGTGCTTTAAACACCGGGGAGCTGTTTTTT. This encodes CASSSGALNTGELFF.